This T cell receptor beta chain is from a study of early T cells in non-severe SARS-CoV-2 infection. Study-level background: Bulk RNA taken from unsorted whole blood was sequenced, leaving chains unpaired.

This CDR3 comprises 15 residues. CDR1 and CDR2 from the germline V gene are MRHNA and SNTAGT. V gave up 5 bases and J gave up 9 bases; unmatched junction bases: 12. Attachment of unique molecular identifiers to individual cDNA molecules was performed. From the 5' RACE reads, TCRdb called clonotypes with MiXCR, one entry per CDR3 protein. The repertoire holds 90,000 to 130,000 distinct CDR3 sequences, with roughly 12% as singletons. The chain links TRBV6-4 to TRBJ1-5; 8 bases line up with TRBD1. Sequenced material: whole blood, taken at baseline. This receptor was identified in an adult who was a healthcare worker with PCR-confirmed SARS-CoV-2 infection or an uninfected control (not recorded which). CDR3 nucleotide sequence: TGTGCCAGCAGTCCTGGCCCGGACAGGGCGATGCCCCAGCATTTT. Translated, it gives CASSPGPDRAMPQHF.